The clone carrying this T cell receptor (beta chain) was observed at least ten times. Its antigen is unknown. This specimen comes from a study of T-cell reconstitution after alpha-beta-depleted transplantation in children. The study's findings and limits: High day-60 TCRbeta diversity in some patients came from surviving recipient T cells and thymic progenitors.

The authors prepared the TCRbeta library with unique molecular identifiers. A single record per CDR3 protein comes from TCRdb applying MiXCR to the PCR reads. The table has hundreds of thousands of distinct CDR3 sequences, under 12% seen once. Germline V CDR1 and CDR2: SGHRS, YFSETQ. Trimming removed 4 bases from V and 5 bases from J; junction bases left unmatched: 8. There are 15 residues in the CDR3. The chain employs TRBV5-1 and TRBJ1-1; 10 nucleotides align to TRBD1. The TCR sequence derives from a child aged 2-15 years with inherited bone marrow failure, due to receive a stem cell transplant. Here the sequenced sample was PBMCs, taken before TCRalphabeta/CD19-depleted stem cell transplant. The chain's CDR3 is CASSNRDRGGTEAFF. The CDR3 bases are TGCGCCAGCAGCAACCGGGACAGGGGTGGAACTGAAGCTTTCTTT. The variable domain in full, completed from reference TRBV5-1 and TRBJ1-1, reads KAGVTQTPRYLIKTRGQQVTLSCSPISGHRSVSWYQQTPGQGLQFLFEYFSETQRNKGNFPGRFSGRQFSNSRSEMNVSTLELGDSALYLCASSNRDRGGTEAFFGQGTRLTVV.